This T cell receptor (beta chain) was recovered during a study of T cell changes during pregnancy in multiple sclerosis. Trimming left V 11 bases short and J 4 bases short, with 12 bases between. The CDR3 has 12 residues. Germline CDR1 MNHNS, CDR2 SASEGT. The data were produced by immunoSEQ multiplex PCR, yet TCRdb's version contains in-frame clones alone and is incomplete. The data hold 64,000 or so clones, with almost 97% observed a single time. The chain combines TRBV6-1 with TRBJ2-1; perhaps TRBD1 as D (6 bases). Material: CD8+ T cells from peripheral blood mononuclear cells, obtained after pregnancy. This clonotype was obtained from a female donor with multiple sclerosis, enrolled in a pregnancy study. The CDR3 region has the DNA TGTGCCGGGCAGACAGGATACAATGAGCAGTTCTTC. Amino acids: CAGQTGYNEQFF.